This TCR beta chain was captured by sequencing in a study of T cell responses to AZD1222 COVID-19 vaccine. The data were produced by immunoSEQ multiplex PCR, yet TCRdb's version contains in-frame clones alone and is incomplete. The sample includes over 200,000 clones, roughly 94% of them seen just once. For this clone: Its antigen is still unknown.

The CDR3 runs 17 residues. V shed 0 bases and J shed 5 bases, with 20 bases lying between them. Looked up from germline, CDR1 is GTSNPN and CDR2 is SVGIG (reference sequence). Points from the study as a whole: Spike-specific TCR breadth and depth both grew after two AZD1222 doses. The number of AZD1222 recipients seropositive at baseline was only 5 to 7.

The sequencing used peripheral blood, collected 28 days after the second dose of the MenACWY control vaccine. This TCR was recovered from an adult who received the MenACWY meningococcal vaccine as a control. This chain joins TRBV30 and TRBJ2-1; D might be TRBD2 (6 bases). CDR3 residues: CAWSVILVATGDNEQFF. The CDR3 DNA reads TGTGCCTGGAGTGTAATCTTAGTCGCTACGGGAGACAATGAGCAGTTCTTC. Drawing the rest from reference TRBV30 and TRBJ2-1, the complete variable domain is SQTIHQWPATLVQPVGSPLSLECTVEGTSNPNLYWYRQAAGRGLQLLFYSVGIGQISSEVPQNLSASRPQDRQFILSSKKLLLSDSGFYLCAWSVILVATGDNEQFFGPGTRLTVL.